The clone carrying this T cell receptor (beta chain) has ten or more counts. What it binds is not known. HTBI primers from iRepertoire and Arm-PCR of CDR3 regions yielded the TCR beta libraries. From the multiplex PCR reads, TCRdb called clonotypes with MiXCR, one entry per CDR3 protein. This repertoire shows about 430,000 distinct CDR3 sequences, approximately 22% found once; its top ten account for roughly an eighth. This CDR3 has 16 residues. V lost 1 base and J 2 bases, leaving 14 bases between the germline ends. The germline CDR1 and CDR2 sequences are SGHTA and FQGNSA. This sample was taken from a study of regulatory T cells in long-lasting Graves disease. Points from the study as a whole: The study found persistent patients shared more public clonotypes (about 3,000) than new patients (over 850).

Time point defined: persistent/refractory GD, antithyroid drugs over 5 years with positive TRAb. The TCR library used RNA extracted from PBMCs. Staff took around 9.7 milliliters of peripheral blood and put it into EDTA tubes. The source was peripheral blood mononuclear cells (PBMCs), collected when the disease was refractory, from a patient treated with antithyroid drugs. The chain couples TRBV7-2 to TRBJ1-1; D is uncertain. This TCR was sampled from a female donor with Graves disease. CDR3 sequence (DNA): TGTGCCAGCAGCTTAGGGAGGAGGACGGGTAACACTGAAGCTTTCTTT. Translation gives CASSLGRRTGNTEAFF.